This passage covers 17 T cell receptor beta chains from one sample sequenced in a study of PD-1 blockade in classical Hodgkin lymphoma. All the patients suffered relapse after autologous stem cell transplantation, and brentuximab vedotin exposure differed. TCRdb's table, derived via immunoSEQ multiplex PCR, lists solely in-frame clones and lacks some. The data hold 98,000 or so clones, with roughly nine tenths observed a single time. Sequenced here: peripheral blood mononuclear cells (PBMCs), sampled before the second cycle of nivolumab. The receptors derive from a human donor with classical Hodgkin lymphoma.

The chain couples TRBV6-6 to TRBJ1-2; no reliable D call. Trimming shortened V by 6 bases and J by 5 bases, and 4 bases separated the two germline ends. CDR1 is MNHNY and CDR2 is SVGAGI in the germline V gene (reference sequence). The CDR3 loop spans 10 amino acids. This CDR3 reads CASRNYGYTF. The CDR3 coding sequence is TGTGCCAGCAGGAATTATGGCTACACCTTC.

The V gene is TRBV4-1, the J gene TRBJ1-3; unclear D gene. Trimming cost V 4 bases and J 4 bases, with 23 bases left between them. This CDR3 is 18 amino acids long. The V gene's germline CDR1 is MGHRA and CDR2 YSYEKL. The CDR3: CASSPETPNGASGNTIYF. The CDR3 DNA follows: TGCGCCAGCAGCCCGGAGACCCCAAATGGTGCTTCAGGAAACACCATATATTTT.

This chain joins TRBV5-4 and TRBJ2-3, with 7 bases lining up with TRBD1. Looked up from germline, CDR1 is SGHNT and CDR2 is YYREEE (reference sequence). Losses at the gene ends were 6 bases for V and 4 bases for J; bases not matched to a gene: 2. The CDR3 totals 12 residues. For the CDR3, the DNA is TGTGCCAGCAAGACAGGGCCAGATACGCAGTATTTT. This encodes CASKTGPDTQYF.

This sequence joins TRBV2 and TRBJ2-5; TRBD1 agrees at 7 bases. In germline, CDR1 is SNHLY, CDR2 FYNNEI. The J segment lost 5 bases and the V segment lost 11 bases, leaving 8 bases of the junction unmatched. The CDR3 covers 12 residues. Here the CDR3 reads CAGGTVLETQYF. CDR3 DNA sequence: TGTGCCGGTGGGACAGTATTGGAGACCCAGTACTTC.

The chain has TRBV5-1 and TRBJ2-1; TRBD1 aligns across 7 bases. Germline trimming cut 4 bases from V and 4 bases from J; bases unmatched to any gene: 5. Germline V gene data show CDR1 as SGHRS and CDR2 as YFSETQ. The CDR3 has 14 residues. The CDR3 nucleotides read TGCGCCAGCAGCCCGGGACAGTCTTACAATGAGCAGTTCTTC. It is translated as CASSPGQSYNEQFF.

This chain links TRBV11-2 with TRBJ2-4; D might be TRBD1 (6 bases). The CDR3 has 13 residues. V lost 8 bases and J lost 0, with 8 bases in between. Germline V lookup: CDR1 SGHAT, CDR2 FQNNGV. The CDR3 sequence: CASGGLAKNIQYF. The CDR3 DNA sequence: TGTGCCAGCGGGGGCTTAGCCAAAAACATTCAGTACTTC.

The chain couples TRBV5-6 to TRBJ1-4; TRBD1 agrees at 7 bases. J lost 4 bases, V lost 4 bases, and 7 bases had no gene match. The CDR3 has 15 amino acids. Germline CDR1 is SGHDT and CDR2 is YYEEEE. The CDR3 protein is CASSTIDRVNEKLFF. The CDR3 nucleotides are TGTGCCAGCAGCACCATTGACAGGGTTAATGAAAAACTGTTTTTT.

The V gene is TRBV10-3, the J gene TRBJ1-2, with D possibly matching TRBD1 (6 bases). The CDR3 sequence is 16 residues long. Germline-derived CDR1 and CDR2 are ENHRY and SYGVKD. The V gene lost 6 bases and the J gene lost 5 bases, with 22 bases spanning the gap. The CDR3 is CAIRPRGDSIEYGYTF. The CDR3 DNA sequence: TGTGCCATCAGACCCAGGGGCGATTCCATTGAATATGGCTACACCTTC.

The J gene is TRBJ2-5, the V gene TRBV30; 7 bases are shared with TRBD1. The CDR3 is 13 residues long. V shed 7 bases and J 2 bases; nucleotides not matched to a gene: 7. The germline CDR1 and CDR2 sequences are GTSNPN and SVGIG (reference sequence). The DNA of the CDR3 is TGTGCCTCGGCTGGGACAGAACAAGAGACCCAGTACTTC. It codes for CASAGTEQETQYF.

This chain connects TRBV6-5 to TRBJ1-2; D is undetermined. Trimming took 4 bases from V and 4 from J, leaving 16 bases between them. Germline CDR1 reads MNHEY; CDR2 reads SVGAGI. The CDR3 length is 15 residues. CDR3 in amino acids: CASSSVTRAVYGYTF. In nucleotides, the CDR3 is TGTGCCAGCAGTTCGGTGACAAGGGCGGTCTATGGCTACACCTTC.

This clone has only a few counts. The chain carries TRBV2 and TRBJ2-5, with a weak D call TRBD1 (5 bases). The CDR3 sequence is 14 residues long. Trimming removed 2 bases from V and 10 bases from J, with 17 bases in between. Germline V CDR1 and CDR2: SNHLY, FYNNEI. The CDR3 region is CASSERGTLLVQYF. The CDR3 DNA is TGTGCCAGCAGTGAAAGGGGCACACTTCTAGTCCAGTACTTC.

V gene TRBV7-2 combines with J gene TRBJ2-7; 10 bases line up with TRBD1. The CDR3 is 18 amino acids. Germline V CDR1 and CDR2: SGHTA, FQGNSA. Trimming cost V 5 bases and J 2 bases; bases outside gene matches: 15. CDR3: CASSPSGGTGDLTYEQYF. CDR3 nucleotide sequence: TGTGCCAGCAGCCCTTCCGGGGGGACAGGGGACCTAACCTACGAGCAGTACTTC. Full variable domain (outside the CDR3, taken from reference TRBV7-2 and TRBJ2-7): GAGVSQSPSNKVTEKGKDVELRCDPISGHTALYWYRQSLGQGLEFLIYFQGNSAPDKSGLPSDRFSAERTGGSVSTLTIQRTQQEDSAVYLCASSPSGGTGDLTYEQYFGPGTRLTVT.

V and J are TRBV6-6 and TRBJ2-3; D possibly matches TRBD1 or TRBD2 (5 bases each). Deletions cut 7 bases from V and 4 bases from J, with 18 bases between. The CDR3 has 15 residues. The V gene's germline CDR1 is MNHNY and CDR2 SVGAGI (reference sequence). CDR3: CASNSNSGRADTQYF. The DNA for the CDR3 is TGTGCCAGCAACAGTAATTCGGGACGGGCAGATACGCAGTATTTT.

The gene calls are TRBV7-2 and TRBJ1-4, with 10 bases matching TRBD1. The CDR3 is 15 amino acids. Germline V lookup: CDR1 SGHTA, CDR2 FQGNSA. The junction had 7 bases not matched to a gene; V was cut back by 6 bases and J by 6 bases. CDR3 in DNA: TGTGCCAGCAGTTCCCCGGGGACAGGGGATGAAAAACTGTTTTTT. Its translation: CASSSPGTGDEKLFF.

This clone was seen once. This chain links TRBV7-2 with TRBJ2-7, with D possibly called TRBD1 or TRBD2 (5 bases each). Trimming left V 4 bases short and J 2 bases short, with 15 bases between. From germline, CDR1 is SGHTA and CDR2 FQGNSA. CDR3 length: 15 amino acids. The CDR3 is CASSSGQGRTYEQYF. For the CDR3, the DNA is TGTGCCAGCAGCTCGGGGCAGGGACGCACCTACGAGCAGTACTTC.

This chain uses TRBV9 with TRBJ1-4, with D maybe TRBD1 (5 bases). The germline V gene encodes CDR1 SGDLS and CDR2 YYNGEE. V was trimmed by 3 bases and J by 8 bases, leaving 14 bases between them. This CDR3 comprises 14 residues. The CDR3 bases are TGTGCCAGCAGCGACAGGCAGGGTCCCGAAAAACTGTTTTTT. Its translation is CASSDRQGPEKLFF.

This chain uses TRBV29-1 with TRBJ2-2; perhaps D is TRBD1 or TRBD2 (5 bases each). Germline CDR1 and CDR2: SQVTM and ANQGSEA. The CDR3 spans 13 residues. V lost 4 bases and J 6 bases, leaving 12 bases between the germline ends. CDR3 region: CSVVGLGAGELFF. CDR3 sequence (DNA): TGCAGCGTTGTGGGGTTGGGGGCCGGGGAGCTGTTTTTT.